What follows describes a single TCR beta chain. Its matching antigen is unknown. The data stem from a study of Ad26.COV2.S vaccination and SARS-CoV-2 variants. The wider study: Intramuscular Ad26.COV2.S doses were given once or twice, 56 days apart. Study-wide results and caveats: The study found similar non-spike TCR breadth in vaccine and placebo recipients.

As to treatment: roughly 19 received Ad26.COV2.S at low or high dose, single or two shots; about 5 received placebo; per-sample allocation not given. Sampling took place 63 days after the first vaccine or placebo injection. The repertoire was sequenced with immunoSEQ multiplex PCR; TCRdb's copy has only in-frame clones and lacks some. The sample holds hundreds of thousands of clones, over 75% seen once. Germline assignment: CDR1 SGHTA and CDR2 FQGNSA. This CDR3 region has 16 residues. V was shortened by 1 base and J by 4 bases, with 13 bases between the two germline ends. This TCR came from a person aged 18-65 years who received the Ad26.COV2.S COVID-19 vaccine or a placebo. The source material was peripheral blood, sampled in a trial of Ad26.COV2.S vaccine versus placebo. The chain is built from TRBV7-2 and TRBJ1-4; D gene ambiguous. The CDR3 DNA is TGTGCCAGCAGCTTAGTCCATCGCGGGAGTAATGAAAAACTGTTTTTT. Its protein is CASSLVHRGSNEKLFF.